The clone carrying this TCR beta chain was recorded only once. The antigen is undetermined. Germline CDR1 and CDR2: MNHNS and SASEGT. V trimming: 1 base; J trimming: 2 bases; junction bases outside the gene matches: 7. The CDR3 is 16 amino acids. The sample is drawn from a study of T cell responses to AZD1222 COVID-19 vaccine. Method: immunoSEQ multiplex PCR; TCRdb's copy keeps in-frame clones and lacks some. Seen here are around 150,000 clones, 80% to 95% observed once, and the top ten hold approximately 5.9%. Study-wide results and limits: Following two doses of AZD1222, Spike-specific TCR breadth and depth rose. Only six or seven AZD1222 recipients tested seropositive at baseline. Nearly half of the spike-specific TCRs reportedly recognize variant regions that carry no mutations.

V usage is TRBV6-1 and J usage is TRBJ1-1; TRBD1 matches 7 bases. The receptor comes from an adult who received the AZD1222 COVID-19 vaccine. Specimen: peripheral blood, collected 28 days after the second AZD1222 dose. CDR3 protein: CASSEVWTGTNTEAFF. The CDR3, as DNA: TGTGCCAGCAGTGAAGTTTGGACAGGCACTAACACTGAAGCTTTCTTT.